The 25 T cell receptor beta chains in this list originate from one sample, sequenced in a study of T cells in Graves' hyperthyroidism and ophthalmopathy. Amplification targeted TCR beta CDR3 regions from RNA transcripts. HTBI primers were the set used in a first-round RT-PCR of the TCR CDR3. MiXCR, run by TCRdb on the multiplex PCR reads, gives a single entry per CDR3 protein. Of a few hundred thousand distinct CDR3 sequences detected, 22% appear once; the ten largest clones hold around 54%. The sample taken for sequencing was blood. Source of these receptors: a woman in her seventies with Graves' ophthalmopathy.

This sequence joins TRBV5-5 and TRBJ2-1; TRBD2 matches at 8 bases. Germline-derived CDR1 and CDR2 are SGHKS and YYEKEE (reference sequence). V was pared by 4 bases and J by 3 bases, with 9 bases of the junction left unmatched. CDR3 size: 16 residues. The DNA for the CDR3 is TGTGCCAGCAGCCCGACTCCGGGACTAGTCTACAATGAGCAGTTCTTC. Its translation is CASSPTPGLVYNEQFF. The full variable domain, completed using reference TRBV5-5 and TRBJ2-1, is DAGVTQSPTHLIKTRGQQVTLRCSPISGHKSVSWYQQVLGQGPQFIFQYYEKEERGRGNFPDRFSARQFPNYSSELNVNALLLGDSALYLCASSPTPGLVYNEQFFGPGTRLTVL.

This clonotype was picked up a small number of times. The rearrangement uses TRBV4-1 and TRBJ1-2; TRBD1 might be the D (6 bases). V gave up 5 bases and J gave up 1 base, with 14 bases separating them. Germline V gene sequence: CDR1 MGHRA, CDR2 YSYEKL. The CDR3 sequence is 15 residues long. Here the CDR3 reads CASSLGGGRNYGYTF. DNA of the CDR3: TGCGCCAGCAGCTTGGGGGGGGGCCGTAACTATGGCTACACCTTC.

A few counts support this clonotype. V and J are TRBV5-5 and TRBJ2-1; D perhaps matches TRBD1 (6 bases). This CDR3 contains 13 residues. In germline, CDR1 is SGHKS, CDR2 YYEKEE (reference sequence). Trimming removed 5 bases at V and 6 bases at J, with 12 bases between. The CDR3 DNA follows: TGTGCCAGCAGTAATGGACAGATCAATGAGCAGTTCTTC. Its translation: CASSNGQINEQFF.

The rearrangement links TRBV30 to TRBJ1-2; D is ambiguous. V lost 0 bases and J 0 bases, leaving 5 bases between the germline ends. This CDR3 is built from 13 residues. Germline V gene data show CDR1 as GTSNPN and CDR2 as SVGIG (reference sequence). In DNA form, the CDR3 reads TGTGCCTGGAGTGTGTCTACTAACTATGGCTACACCTTC. This sequence encodes CAWSVSTNYGYTF. Supplemented by reference TRBV30 and TRBJ1-2, the full variable domain reads SQTIHQWPATLVQPVGSPLSLECTVEGTSNPNLYWYRQAAGRGLQLLFYSVGIGQISSEVPQNLSASRPQDRQFILSSKKLLLSDSGFYLCAWSVSTNYGYTFGSGTRLTVV.

The chain couples TRBV2 to TRBJ1-3; D remains ambiguous. The CDR3 has 15 residues. V gave up 8 bases and J gave up 0 bases, with 14 bases separating them. Per the germline V gene, CDR1 is SNHLY and CDR2 is FYNNEI. Here the CDR3 reads CASVSSASSGNTIYF. The CDR3 nucleotides are TGTGCCAGCGTTAGCAGTGCCAGCTCTGGAAACACCATATATTTT.

This clonotype was found a few times. The chain is built from TRBV4-1 and TRBJ1-1; a possible D gene is TRBD1 (6 bases). CDR3 size: 15 residues. Germline loops: CDR1 MGHRA, CDR2 YSYEKL. The germline V and J ends were trimmed by 1 base and 0 bases, with 9 bases remaining between them. As DNA, the CDR3 is TGCGCCAGCAGCCAAGTCGGGGGGCTGAACACTGAAGCTTTCTTT. Its translation is CASSQVGGLNTEAFF.

The J gene is TRBJ2-5, the V gene TRBV14, with 8 bases matching TRBD1. This CDR3 has 13 amino acids. Germline loops: CDR1 SGHDN, CDR2 FVKESK. Trimming took 1 base from V and 6 from J; bases not matched to a gene: 1. CDR3 amino acids: CASSQARGQTQYF. The CDR3 region has the DNA TGTGCCAGCAGCCAAGCCAGGGGGCAGACCCAGTACTTC.

The chain has TRBV19 and TRBJ2-7, with 9 bases matching TRBD1. Germline CDR1 and CDR2: LNHDA and SQIVND (reference sequence). Trimming cost V 3 bases and J 7 bases; bases outside gene matches: 7. The CDR3 spans 14 residues. CDR3 sequence reads: CASSILVTGGEQYF. In DNA, the CDR3 is TGTGCCAGTAGTATCCTCGTGACAGGGGGGGAGCAGTACTTC.

The J gene is TRBJ2-1, the V gene TRBV12-3 or TRBV12-4; D not certain. Trimming pared 4 bases from V and 7 bases from J, leaving 8 bases between. The CDR3 consists of 12 residues. The CDR3 nucleotides are TGTGCCAGCAGTTCGGCTAATAATGAGCAGTTCTTC. This translates into CASSSANNEQFF.

V is TRBV28 and J is TRBJ2-2; D uncertain. The germline V gene encodes CDR1 MDHEN and CDR2 SYDVKM. This CDR3 has 16 residues. V was pared by 5 bases and J by 0 bases, with 13 bases between. The CDR3 coding sequence is TGTGCCAGCAGTGAGTCGACGGCTCCGAACACCGGGGAGCTGTTTTTT. It is translated as CASSESTAPNTGELFF.

In this sample, this clonotype turned up a few times. The V call is TRBV3-1, the J call TRBJ2-7, with TRBD1 as a possible D gene (5 bases). The CDR3 runs to 14 residues. The germline V gene encodes CDR1 LGHDT and CDR2 YNNKEL (reference sequence). Trimming took 6 bases from V and 4 from J, leaving 16 bases between them. CDR3 protein: CASSQQGVGYEQYF. In DNA, the CDR3 is TGTGCCAGCAGTCAGCAGGGTGTCGGGTACGAGCAGTACTTC.

This clonotype was recorded at least ten times. The rearrangement links TRBV20-1 to TRBJ1-2, with 12 bases matching TRBD1. This CDR3 comprises 14 residues. V dropped 3 bases and J dropped 8; count of bases not matched to a gene: 7. Germline V gives CDR1 DFQATT, CDR2 SNEGSKA (reference sequence). CDR3 residues: CSASLRDRGLGYTF. In DNA, the CDR3 is TGCAGTGCTAGCCTCCGGGACAGGGGGCTCGGCTACACCTTC.

This clonotype was counted a few times. V is TRBV27 and J is TRBJ1-1, with D unclear. Germline CDR1 MNHEY, CDR2 SMNVEV (reference sequence). Trimming cost V 1 base and J 0 bases, with 9 bases left between them. The CDR3 consists of 15 residues. As DNA, the CDR3 is TGTGCCAGCAGTTTATTGGCAGGCCTGAACACTGAAGCTTTCTTT. Residues: CASSLLAGLNTEAFF.

J is TRBJ2-1 and V is TRBV4-1; 11 nucleotides align to TRBD2. This CDR3 is built from 16 residues. The V and J ends lost 3 bases and 4 bases, in that order; junction bases with no gene match: 5. Germline V gene data show CDR1 as MGHRA and CDR2 as YSYEKL. The CDR3 sequence is CASSQAGLAGYNEQFF. The CDR3 bases are TGCGCCAGCAGCCAGGCTGGACTAGCGGGTTACAATGAGCAGTTCTTC.

This rearrangement joins TRBV5-1 to TRBJ1-6, with 9 bases aligning to TRBD1. With 4 bases clipped from V and 10 bases from J, the junction kept 9 bases outside the gene matches. The CDR3 totals 15 residues. The germline V gene has CDR1 SGHRS and CDR2 YFSETQ. The CDR3 coding sequence is TGCGCCAGCAGCCCCTCGGGACAGGGTGTATCACCCCTCCACTTT. Translating it yields CASSPSGQGVSPLHF.

J is TRBJ2-3 and V is TRBV6-2 or TRBV6-3; TRBD2 might be the D (5 bases). With 6 bases removed from V and 1 base from J, the gap between germline ends came to 20 bases. Germline CDR1 and CDR2: MNHEY and SVGEGT. The CDR3 is made up of 17 amino acids. The CDR3 here is CASSRLGEGPGTDTQYF. DNA for the CDR3: TGTGCCAGCAGCCGACTGGGCGAGGGCCCGGGCACAGATACGCAGTATTTT.

In this sample, this clonotype turned up many times. The V call is TRBV12-3 or TRBV12-4, the J call TRBJ1-5, with D possibly matching TRBD1 (5 bases). The CDR3 is made up of 13 amino acids. The V end was cut by 3 bases, the J end by 6 bases, with 9 bases between. The CDR3 coding sequence is TGTGCCAGCAGTTTGACCCAGGGTCAGCCCCAGCATTTT. Protein sequence: CASSLTQGQPQHF.

This clonotype appeared a few times. The chain uses TRBV20-1 and TRBJ2-7, with 9 bases lining up with TRBD2. CDR3 length: 14 residues. V lost 6 bases, J lost 5 bases, and 11 bases stayed unmatched. Germline V lookup: CDR1 DFQATT, CDR2 SNEGSKA (reference sequence). CDR3 loop: CSAAVVAGVNEQYF. CDR3 DNA: TGCAGTGCCGCCGTTGTAGCGGGAGTCAACGAGCAGTACTTC.

The chain uses TRBV25-1 and TRBJ1-2, with D possibly TRBD1 on 5 matching bases. This CDR3 region has 16 residues. Trimming took off 5 bases at V and 6 bases at J, with 22 bases between the two ends. Germline values: CDR1 MGHDK, CDR2 SYGVNS. CDR3 nucleotide sequence: TGTGCCAGCAGTCAGGGTCGGGGGGGGACGATCAATGGCTACACCTTC. The encoded protein is CASSQGRGGTINGYTF.

CDR3 in amino acids: CASSQVAPRTTEAFF. CDR3 in DNA: TGCGCCAGCAGCCAAGTGGCACCTCGGACGACTGAAGCTTTCTTT. The chain links TRBV4-3 to TRBJ1-1; D remains unclear. V was cut by 1 base and J by 5 bases, with 14 bases left in between. CDR1 is LGHNA, CDR2 YSLEER, per germline. The CDR3 covers 15 residues.

This rearrangement joins TRBV11-3 to TRBJ2-7; TRBD2 is a possible D gene (5 bases). Trimming took 4 bases from V and 0 from J, leaving 7 bases between them. Germline V lookup: CDR1 SGHNT, CDR2 YENEEA. CDR3 size: 13 residues. The CDR3 reads CASSSGTSYEQYF. The CDR3 nucleotides are TGTGCCAGCAGCTCGGGAACCTCCTACGAGCAGTACTTC.

This clonotype was seen repeatedly, ten times or more. The J gene is TRBJ2-1, the V gene TRBV28; 7 nucleotides line up with TRBD2. Germline CDR1 is MDHEN and CDR2 is SYDVKM. Trimming at V came to 8 bases and at J to 6 bases, leaving 4 bases not matched to a gene. This CDR3 contains 12 residues. The CDR3 loop is CASLGRANEQFF. CDR3 DNA sequence: TGTGCCAGCCTGGGGAGGGCCAATGAGCAGTTCTTC.

This clonotype came up a few times. The CDR3 region has the DNA TGCAGCGTTGAACGGAACAGGGGCACAGATACGCAGTATTTT. It encodes CSVERNRGTDTQYF. V and J are TRBV29-1 and TRBJ2-3; D possibly corresponds to TRBD1 (6 bases). Germline V gives CDR1 SQVTM, CDR2 ANQGSEA. The V and J ends lost 2 bases and 1 base respectively, with 10 bases between them. This CDR3 region has 14 residues.

This clonotype was found a few times. The V call is TRBV28, the J call TRBJ2-7; weak D call: TRBD1 (6 bases). This CDR3 has 13 residues. Trimming removed 5 bases from V and 2 bases from J, with 10 bases in between. Germline-derived CDR1 and CDR2 are MDHEN and SYDVKM. This CDR3 reads CASSRQVPYEQYF. Here the CDR3 DNA reads TGTGCCAGCAGTAGACAGGTTCCCTACGAGCAGTACTTC.

The V gene is TRBV18, the J gene TRBJ2-1, with no clear D. CDR3 length: 13 amino acids. The germline CDR1 and CDR2 sequences are KGHSH and LQKENI. Trimming left V 0 bases short and J 9 bases short, with 9 bases between. The CDR3 DNA reads as TGTGCCAGCTCACCACCCCTACGGACTGAGCAGTTCTTC. It translates to CASSPPLRTEQFF.